These T cell receptor beta chains were read from a single sample in a study of shared clonotypes between healthy human individuals. Sequenced by immunoSEQ multiplex PCR; TCRdb stores in-frame clones only, minus some. Among under 2,500,000 clones listed, 95% were seen once. Source material: naive CD4+ T cells sorted from blood. These receptors were taken from a man between 18 and 29 years old in good health. Each CDR3 is given with its conserved first and last residue. A D gene is named only where the DNA matches it firmly. The listing skips clone size in some rows; elsewhere it reads once, few, many or a size class.

D | J | V | size | DNA | CDR3
TRBD1 | TRBJ2-7 | TRBV18 | NA | TGTGCCAGCTCACAGGACAGGAACTCCTACGAGCAGTACTTC | CASSQDRNSYEQYF
NA | TRBJ2-7 | TRBV20-1 | NA | TGCAGTGCCCCGACTCTCTACGAGCAGTACTTC | CSAPTLYEQYF
NA | TRBJ1-5 | TRBV6-6 | NA | TGTGCCAGCAACCTCCAGGGAAATCAGCCCCAGCATTTT | CASNLQGNQPQHF
NA | TRBJ1-5 | TRBV19 | NA | TGTGCCAGTAAACAGGGTGTTAGCAATCAGCCCCAGCATTTT | CASKQGVSNQPQHF
NA | TRBJ2-7 | TRBV29-1 | NA | TGCAGCGTTCGCGCGGGCTCCTACGAGCAGTACTTC | CSVRAGSYEQYF
NA | TRBJ1-4 | TRBV4-1 | once | TGCGCCAGCAGCCAAACTGATGGCCGGCTCCGCACTAATGAAAAACTGTTTTTT | CASSQTDGRLRTNEKLFF
NA | TRBJ2-7 | TRBV7-8 | NA | TGTGCCAGCAGCTACACATCCAGCGAGCAGTACTTC | CASSYTSSEQYF
NA | TRBJ1-1 | TRBV4-3 | NA | TGCGCCAGCAGCCAAGATATAGGGTTGTCCCAGCTTAACACTGAAGCTTTCTTT | CASSQDIGLSQLNTEAFF
TRBD1 | TRBJ2-2 | TRBV6-1 | NA | TGTGCCAGCCAAGGTCAGGGGGCCACCGGGGAGCTGTTTTTT | CASQGQGATGELFF
NA | TRBJ2-3 | TRBV6-5 | NA | TGTGCCAGCAGACGCGGGGGCACAGATACGCAGTATTTT | CASRRGGTDTQYF